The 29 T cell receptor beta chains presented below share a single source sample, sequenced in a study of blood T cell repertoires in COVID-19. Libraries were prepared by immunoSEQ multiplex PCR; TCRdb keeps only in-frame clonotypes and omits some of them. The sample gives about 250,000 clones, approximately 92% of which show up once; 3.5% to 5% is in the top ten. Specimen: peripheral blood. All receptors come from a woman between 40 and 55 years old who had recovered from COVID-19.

DNA of the CDR3: TGTGCCAGCAGCCTAGGAGGGACGTCCCAGGAGACCCAGTACTTC. Its protein is CASSLGGTSQETQYF. The gene calls are TRBV7-3 and TRBJ2-5; perhaps TRBD2 as D (6 bases). The CDR3 is 15 residues long. Trimming stripped 5 bases from V and 5 bases from J, with 18 bases between. CDR1 and CDR2 from the germline V gene are SGHTA and FQGTGA. Based on the CDR3 plus reference TRBV7-3 and TRBJ2-5, the full variable domain is GAGVSQTPSNKVTEKGKYVELRCDPISGHTALYWYRQSLGQGPEFLIYFQGTGAADDSGLPNDRFFAVRPEGSVSTLKIQRTERGDSAVYLCASSLGGTSQETQYFGPGTRLLVL.

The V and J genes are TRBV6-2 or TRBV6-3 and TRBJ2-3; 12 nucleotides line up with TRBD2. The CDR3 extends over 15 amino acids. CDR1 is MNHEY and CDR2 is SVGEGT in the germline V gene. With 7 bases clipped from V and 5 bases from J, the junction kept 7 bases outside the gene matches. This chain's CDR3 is CASNPSGRVRDTQYF. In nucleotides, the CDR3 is TGTGCCAGCAACCCTAGCGGGAGGGTCCGAGATACGCAGTATTTT.

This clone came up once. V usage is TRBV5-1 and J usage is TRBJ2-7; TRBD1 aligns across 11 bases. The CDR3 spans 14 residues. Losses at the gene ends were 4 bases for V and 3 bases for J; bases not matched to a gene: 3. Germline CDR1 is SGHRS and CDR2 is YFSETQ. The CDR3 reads CASSPGTGGYEQYV. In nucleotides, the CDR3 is TGCGCCAGCAGCCCCGGGACAGGGGGCTACGAGCAGTACGTC.

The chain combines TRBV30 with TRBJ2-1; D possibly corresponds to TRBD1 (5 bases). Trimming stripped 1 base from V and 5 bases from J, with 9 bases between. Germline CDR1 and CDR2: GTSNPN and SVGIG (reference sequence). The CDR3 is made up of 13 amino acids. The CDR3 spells CAWSGGQHNEQFF. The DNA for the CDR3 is TGTGCCTGGAGTGGGGGCCAACACAATGAGCAGTTCTTC.

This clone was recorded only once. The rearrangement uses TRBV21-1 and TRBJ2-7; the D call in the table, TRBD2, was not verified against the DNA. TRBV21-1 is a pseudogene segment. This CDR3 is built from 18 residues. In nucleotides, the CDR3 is TGTGCCAGCAGCAAAGAACGGATAGGCCGCGCCCTAGACTACGAGCAGTACGTC. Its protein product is CASSKERIGRALDYEQYV.

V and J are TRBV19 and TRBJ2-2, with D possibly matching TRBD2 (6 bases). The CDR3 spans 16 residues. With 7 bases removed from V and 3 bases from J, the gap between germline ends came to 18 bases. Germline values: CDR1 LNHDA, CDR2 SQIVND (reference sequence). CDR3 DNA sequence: TGTGCCAGTACCGAGGGGAGGTTTGATGACACCGGGGAGCTGTTTTTT. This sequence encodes CASTEGRFDDTGELFF.

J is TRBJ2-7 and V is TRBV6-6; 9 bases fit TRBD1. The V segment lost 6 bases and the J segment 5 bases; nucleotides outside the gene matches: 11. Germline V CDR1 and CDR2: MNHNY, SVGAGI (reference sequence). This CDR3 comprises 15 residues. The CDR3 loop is CASSPPDRGKNEQYF. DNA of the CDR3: TGTGCCAGCAGCCCCCCCGACAGGGGGAAAAACGAGCAGTACTTC.

The DNA for the CDR3 is TGTGCCAGCAGCCCACGATGGACAGGCGATGGCTACACCTTC. Translation gives CASSPRWTGDGYTF. The rearrangement uses TRBV3-1 (or the pseudogene TRBV3-2) and TRBJ1-2; 7 bases are a match to TRBD1. This CDR3 comprises 14 residues. V was pared by 4 bases and J by 6 bases, with 8 bases of the junction left unmatched. The germline V gene encodes CDR1 LGHDT and CDR2 YNNKEL (reference sequence).

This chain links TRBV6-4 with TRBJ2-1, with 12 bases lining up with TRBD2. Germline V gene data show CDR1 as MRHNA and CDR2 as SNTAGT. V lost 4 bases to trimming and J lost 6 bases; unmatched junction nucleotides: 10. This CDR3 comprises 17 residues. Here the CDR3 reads CASSASTSGGDRNEQFF. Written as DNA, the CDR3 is TGTGCCAGCAGTGCTTCGACTAGCGGGGGAGACCGCAATGAGCAGTTCTTC.

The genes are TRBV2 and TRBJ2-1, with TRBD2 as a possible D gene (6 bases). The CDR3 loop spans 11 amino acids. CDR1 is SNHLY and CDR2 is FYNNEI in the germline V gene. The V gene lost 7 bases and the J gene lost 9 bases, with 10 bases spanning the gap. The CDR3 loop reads CASIAVSEQFF. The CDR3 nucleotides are TGTGCCAGCATAGCGGTGTCTGAGCAGTTCTTC. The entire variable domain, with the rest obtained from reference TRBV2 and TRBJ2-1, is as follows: EPEVTQTPSHQVTQMGQEVILRCVPISNHLYFYWYRQILGQKVEFLVSFYNNEISEKSEIFDDQFSVERPDGSNFTLKIRSTKLEDSAMYFCASIAVSEQFFGPGTRLTVL.

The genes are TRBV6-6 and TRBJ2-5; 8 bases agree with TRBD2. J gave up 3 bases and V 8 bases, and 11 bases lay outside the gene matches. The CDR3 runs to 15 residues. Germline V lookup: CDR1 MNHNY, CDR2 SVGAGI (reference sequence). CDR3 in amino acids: CASRSLSGSKETQYF. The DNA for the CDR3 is TGTGCCAGCCGAAGCCTCAGCGGGAGTAAAGAGACCCAGTACTTC.

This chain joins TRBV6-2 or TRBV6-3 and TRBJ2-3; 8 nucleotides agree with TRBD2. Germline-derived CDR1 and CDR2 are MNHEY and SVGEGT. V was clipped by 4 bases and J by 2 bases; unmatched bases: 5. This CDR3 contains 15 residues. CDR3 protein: CASSFQREHTDTQYF. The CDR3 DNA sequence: TGTGCCAGCAGTTTCCAGCGGGAGCACACAGATACGCAGTATTTT.

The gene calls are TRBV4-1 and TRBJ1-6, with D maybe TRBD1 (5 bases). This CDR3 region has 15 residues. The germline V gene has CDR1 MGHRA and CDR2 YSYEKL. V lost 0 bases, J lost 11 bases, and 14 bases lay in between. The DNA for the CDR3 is TGCGCCAGCAGCCAAGAGGGCCAGGGTTTTGCACCCCTCCACTTT. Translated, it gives CASSQEGQGFAPLHF.

The CDR3 is CASSSGQGPGELFF. The DNA for the CDR3 is TGCGCCAGCAGCTCGGGACAGGGGCCCGGGGAGCTGTTTTTT. This chain links TRBV5-1 with TRBJ2-2, with 10 bases lining up with TRBD1. This CDR3 has 14 residues. Per the germline V gene, CDR1 is SGHRS and CDR2 is YFSETQ. Trimming at V came to 3 bases and at J to 6 bases, leaving 2 bases not matched to a gene.

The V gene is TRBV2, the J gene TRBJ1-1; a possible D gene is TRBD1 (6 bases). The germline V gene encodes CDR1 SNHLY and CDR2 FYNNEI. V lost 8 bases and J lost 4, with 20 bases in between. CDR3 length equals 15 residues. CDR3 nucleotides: TGTGCCAGCGTGAGGGAGGGGGGAAGAGGCACTGAAGCTTTCTTT. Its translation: CASVREGGRGTEAFF.

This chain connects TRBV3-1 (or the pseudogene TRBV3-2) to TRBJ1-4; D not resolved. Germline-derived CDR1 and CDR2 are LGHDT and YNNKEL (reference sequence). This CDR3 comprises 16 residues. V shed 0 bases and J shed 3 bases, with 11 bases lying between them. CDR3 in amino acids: CASSQDWQAPNEKLFF. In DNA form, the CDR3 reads TGTGCCAGCAGCCAAGATTGGCAGGCACCTAATGAAAAACTGTTTTTT.

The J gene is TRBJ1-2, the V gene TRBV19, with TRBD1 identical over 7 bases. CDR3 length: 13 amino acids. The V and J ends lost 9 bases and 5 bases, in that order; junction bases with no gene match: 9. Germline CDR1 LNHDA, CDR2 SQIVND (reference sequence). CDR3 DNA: TGTGCCAGCTCCGGACAGGAAGAGTATGGCTACACCTTC. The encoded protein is CASSGQEEYGYTF.

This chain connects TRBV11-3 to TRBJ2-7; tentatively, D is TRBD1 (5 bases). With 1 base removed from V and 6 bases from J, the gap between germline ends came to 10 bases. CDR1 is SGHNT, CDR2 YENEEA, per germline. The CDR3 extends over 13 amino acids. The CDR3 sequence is CASSLAGLSEQYV. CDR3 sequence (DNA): TGTGCCAGCAGCTTAGCAGGGTTGAGCGAGCAGTACGTC.

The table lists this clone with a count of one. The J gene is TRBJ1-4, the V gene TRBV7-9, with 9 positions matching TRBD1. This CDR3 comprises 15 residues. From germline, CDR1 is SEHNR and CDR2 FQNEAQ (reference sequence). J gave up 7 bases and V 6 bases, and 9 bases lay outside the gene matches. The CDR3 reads CASRRTGGIFEKLFF. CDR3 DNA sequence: TGTGCCAGCAGGCGTACAGGGGGCATCTTTGAAAAACTGTTTTTT.

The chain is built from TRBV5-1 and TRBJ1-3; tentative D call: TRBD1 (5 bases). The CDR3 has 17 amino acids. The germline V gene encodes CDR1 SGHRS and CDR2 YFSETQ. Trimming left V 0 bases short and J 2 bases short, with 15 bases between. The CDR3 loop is CASSLGYPPGPGNTIYF. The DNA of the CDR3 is TGCGCCAGCAGCTTGGGTTACCCCCCAGGGCCTGGAAACACCATATATTTT.

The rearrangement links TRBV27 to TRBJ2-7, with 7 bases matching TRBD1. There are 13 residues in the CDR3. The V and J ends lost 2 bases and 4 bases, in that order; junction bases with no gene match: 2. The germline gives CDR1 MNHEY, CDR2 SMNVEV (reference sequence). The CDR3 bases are TGTGCCAGCAGTTTAGAGGGGGCATACGAGCAGTACTTC. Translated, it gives CASSLEGAYEQYF.

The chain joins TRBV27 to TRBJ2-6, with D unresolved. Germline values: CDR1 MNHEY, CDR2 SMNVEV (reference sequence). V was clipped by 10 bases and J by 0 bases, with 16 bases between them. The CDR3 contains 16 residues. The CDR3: CATTVTRDSGANVLTF. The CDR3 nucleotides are TGTGCCACCACCGTTACCCGCGACTCTGGGGCCAACGTCCTGACTTTC.

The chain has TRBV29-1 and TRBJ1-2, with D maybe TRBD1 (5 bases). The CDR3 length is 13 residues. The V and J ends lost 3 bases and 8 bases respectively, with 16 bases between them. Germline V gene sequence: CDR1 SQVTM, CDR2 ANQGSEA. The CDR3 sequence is CSVDKDMRGGYTF. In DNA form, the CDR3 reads TGCAGCGTTGATAAGGACATGCGCGGAGGCTACACCTTC.

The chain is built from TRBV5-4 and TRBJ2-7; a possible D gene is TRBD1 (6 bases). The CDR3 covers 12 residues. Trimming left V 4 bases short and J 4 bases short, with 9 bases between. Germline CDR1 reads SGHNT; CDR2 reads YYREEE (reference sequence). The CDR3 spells CASSVDRYEQYF. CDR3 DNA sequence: TGTGCCAGCAGCGTCGACAGGTACGAGCAGTACTTC.

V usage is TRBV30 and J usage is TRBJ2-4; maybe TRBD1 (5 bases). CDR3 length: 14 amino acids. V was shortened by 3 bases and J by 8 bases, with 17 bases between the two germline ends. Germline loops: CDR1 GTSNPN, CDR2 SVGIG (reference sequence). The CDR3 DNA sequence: TGTGCCTGGAGGGACCAGGGATTGCAGTACATTCAGTACTTC. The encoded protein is CAWRDQGLQYIQYF.

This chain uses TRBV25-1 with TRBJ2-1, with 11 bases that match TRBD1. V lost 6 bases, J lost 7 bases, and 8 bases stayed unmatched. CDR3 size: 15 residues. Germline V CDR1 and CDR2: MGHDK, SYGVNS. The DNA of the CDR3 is TGTGCCAGCAGATCTAGGGACAGGGGGTTTAATGAGCAGTTCTTC. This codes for CASRSRDRGFNEQFF. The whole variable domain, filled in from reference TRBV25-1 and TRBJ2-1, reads EADIYQTPRYLVIGTGKKITLECSQTMGHDKMYWYQQDPGMELHLIHYSYGVNSTEKGDLSSESTVSRIRTEHFPLTLESARPSHTSQYLCASRSRDRGFNEQFFGPGTRLTVL.

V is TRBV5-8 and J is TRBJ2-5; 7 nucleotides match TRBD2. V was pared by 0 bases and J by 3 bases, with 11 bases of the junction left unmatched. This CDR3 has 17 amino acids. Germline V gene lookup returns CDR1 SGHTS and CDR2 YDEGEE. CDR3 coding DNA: TGTGCCAGCAGCTTGGCCGTTGGGTCGGGAGGTGAAGAGACCCAGTACTTC. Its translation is CASSLAVGSGGEETQYF.

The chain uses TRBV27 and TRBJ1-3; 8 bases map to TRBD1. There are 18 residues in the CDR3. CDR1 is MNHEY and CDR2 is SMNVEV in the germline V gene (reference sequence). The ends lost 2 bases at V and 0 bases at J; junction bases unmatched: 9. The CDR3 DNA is TGTGCCAGCAGTTTAAGAGGACAGGGAGTCGCCTCTGGAAACACCATATATTTT. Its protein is CASSLRGQGVASGNTIYF.

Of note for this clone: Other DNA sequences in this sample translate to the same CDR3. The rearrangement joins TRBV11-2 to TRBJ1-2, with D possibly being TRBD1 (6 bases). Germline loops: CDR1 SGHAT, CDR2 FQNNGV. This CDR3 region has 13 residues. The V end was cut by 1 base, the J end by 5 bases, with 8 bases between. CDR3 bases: TGTGCCAGCAGCTTAGGGCAGGGGTATGGCTACACCTTC. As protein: CASSLGQGYGYTF.